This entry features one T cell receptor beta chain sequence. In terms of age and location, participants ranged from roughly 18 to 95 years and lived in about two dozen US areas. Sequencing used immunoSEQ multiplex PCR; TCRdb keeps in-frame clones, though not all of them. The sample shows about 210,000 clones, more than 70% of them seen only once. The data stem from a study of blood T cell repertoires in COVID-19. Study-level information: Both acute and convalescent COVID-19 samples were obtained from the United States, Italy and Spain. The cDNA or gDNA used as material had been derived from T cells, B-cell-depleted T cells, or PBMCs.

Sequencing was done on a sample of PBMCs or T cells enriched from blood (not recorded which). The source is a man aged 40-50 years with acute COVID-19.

Here the CDR3 DNA reads TGCGCCAGCAGGCACACAGGGGCAGGCGCTGAAGCTTTCTTT. Its translation is CASRHTGAGAEAFF. The chain employs TRBV10-2 and TRBJ1-1, with 7 nucleotides matching TRBD1. The V segment lost 6 bases and the J segment 6 bases; nucleotides outside the gene matches: 10. CDR1 and CDR2 (germline): WSHSY, SAAADI. This CDR3 spans 14 amino acids.